These 27 T cell receptor beta chains were all obtained from the same sample, sequenced in a study of PD-1 blockade in classical Hodgkin lymphoma. Following autologous stem cell transplantation, relapse occurred in every patient, and exposure to brentuximab vedotin varied. Only in-frame clones appear in the TCRdb table, and some are missing; sequencing was by immunoSEQ multiplex PCR. Of some 150,000 clones listed, just under 80% were seen once; the top ten hold 7.5% to 9.5%. The sequenced sample was peripheral blood mononuclear cells (PBMCs), obtained before the second cycle of nivolumab. The receptor set was obtained from a human donor with classical Hodgkin lymphoma.

The gene calls are TRBV5-1 and TRBJ2-7; D uncertain. There are 15 residues in the CDR3. Trimming cost V 0 bases and J 4 bases, with 14 bases left between them. CDR1 and CDR2 (germline): SGHRS, YFSETQ. The CDR3 DNA sequence: TGCGCCAGCAGCTTGGATGTGCTAGTCGGGTACGAGCAGTACTTC. Translating it yields CASSLDVLVGYEQYF.

This clone came up a few times. The chain joins TRBV18 to TRBJ2-7, with D unresolved. This CDR3 has 14 amino acids. Germline CDR1 and CDR2: KGHSH and LQKENI. The V end was cut by 0 bases, the J end by 2 bases, with 8 bases between. CDR3 in DNA: TGTGCCAGCTCACCACCTACTGGTCCCTACGAGCAGTACTTC. Translating it yields CASSPPTGPYEQYF.

The V call is TRBV7-3, the J call TRBJ2-5, with 8 bases identical to TRBD2. CDR1 SGHTA and CDR2 FQGTGA come from the germline V gene. CDR3 length equals 13 residues. The J segment lost 5 bases and the V segment lost 5 bases, leaving 4 bases of the junction unmatched. The CDR3 loop reads CASSRSGGETQYF. DNA of the CDR3: TGTGCCAGCAGCAGGAGCGGGGGTGAGACCCAGTACTTC.

The gene calls are TRBV7-9 and TRBJ1-1; TRBD1 matches at 11 bases. Per germline, CDR1 SEHNR and CDR2 FQNEAQ (reference sequence). With 1 base clipped from V and 0 bases from J, the junction kept 10 bases outside the gene matches. The CDR3 consists of 19 residues. CDR3 loop: CASSLGRTGGLKMNTEAFF. The CDR3 DNA follows: TGTGCCAGCAGCTTAGGGCGGACAGGGGGCCTCAAGATGAACACTGAAGCTTTCTTT.

This chain connects TRBV6-1 to TRBJ2-3; 9 bases match TRBD2. This CDR3 contains 14 residues. J gave up 1 base and V 6 bases, and 2 bases lay outside the gene matches. Germline loops: CDR1 MNHNS, CDR2 SASEGT. This CDR3 reads CASSSSGGTDTQYF. CDR3 nucleotides: TGTGCCAGCAGCTCTAGCGGGGGCACAGATACGCAGTATTTT.

The genes are TRBV5-5 and TRBJ2-1; 8 bases line up with TRBD1. With V trimmed by 3 bases and J by 3 bases, 5 bases remained unmatched. CDR1 is SGHKS and CDR2 is YYEKEE in the germline V gene (reference sequence). This CDR3 is built from 15 residues. CDR3 protein: CASSSYRGFYNEQFF. The CDR3 nucleotides are TGTGCCAGCAGCTCATACAGGGGGTTCTACAATGAGCAGTTCTTC.

V usage is TRBV7-2 and J usage is TRBJ2-1; a weak D match, TRBD2 (5 bases). The CDR3 sequence is 15 residues long. The germline V and J ends were trimmed by 5 bases and 0 bases, with 11 bases remaining between them. Germline assignment: CDR1 SGHTA and CDR2 FQGNSA. CDR3 sequence (DNA): TGTGCCAGCAGCCTAGGAGGTGACTCCTACAATGAGCAGTTCTTC. It codes for CASSLGGDSYNEQFF.

This clone was seen more than once but under ten times. The CDR3 loop is CASSSSGQNFYEQYF. In DNA form, the CDR3 reads TGTGCCAGCAGCTCCTCGGGACAGAACTTCTACGAGCAGTACTTC. V is TRBV11-2 and J is TRBJ2-7; TRBD1 matches 7 bases. V shed 4 bases, J shed 3 bases, and the junction held 9 bases outside the gene matches. CDR3 length equals 15 residues. Germline assignment: CDR1 SGHAT and CDR2 FQNNGV.

The chain carries TRBV7-2 and TRBJ2-7, with 10 bases matching TRBD2. Germline values: CDR1 SGHTA, CDR2 FQGNSA. V shed 8 bases and J 0 bases; nucleotides not matched to a gene: 10. This CDR3 spans 16 amino acids. In DNA form, the CDR3 reads TGTGCCAGCGCCGCTAGCGGGGGCGGGTTCTCCTACGAGCAGTACTTC. Its translation is CASAASGGGFSYEQYF.

The chain couples TRBV7-8 to TRBJ1-4, with 11 bases aligning to TRBD1. Germline V lookup: CDR1 SGHVS, CDR2 FQNEAQ. With V trimmed by 5 bases and J by 7 bases, 18 bases remained unmatched. The CDR3 has 19 residues. CDR3 nucleotides: TGTGCCAGCAGCGGATATCGACTGACTCGGACAGGGGGCTTTGAAAAACTGTTTTTT. Its translation is CASSGYRLTRTGGFEKLFF.

The rearrangement links TRBV5-6 to TRBJ1-2; D may be TRBD1 (6 bases). Between the trimmed V and J ends, which lost 4 bases and 4 bases, there was a span of 11 bases. The CDR3 is 13 residues long. Germline V gene sequence: CDR1 SGHDT, CDR2 YYEEEE. For the CDR3, the DNA is TGTGCCAGCAGCACCGACAGGTCCTATGGCTACACCTTC. Residues: CASSTDRSYGYTF.

The chain couples TRBV18 to TRBJ1-3; 8 nucleotides align to TRBD1. CDR3 length: 16 residues. Germline lookup yields CDR1 KGHSH and CDR2 LQKENI. V shed 3 bases and J 0 bases; nucleotides not matched to a gene: 4. The CDR3: CASSPRTGHSGNTIYF. The DNA for the CDR3 is TGTGCCAGCTCACCCCGGACAGGGCACTCTGGAAACACCATATATTTT.

The gene calls are TRBV13 and TRBJ2-1; 10 bases fit TRBD2. This CDR3 comprises 16 residues. Trimming took 7 bases from V and 9 from J; bases not matched to a gene: 15. Germline V CDR1 and CDR2: PRHDT, FYEKMQ (reference sequence). The CDR3: CASNLATGLALGEQFF. CDR3 bases: TGTGCCAGCAACCTCGCGACGGGACTAGCGTTAGGTGAGCAGTTCTTC.

This rearrangement joins TRBV27 to TRBJ2-2; D not certain. Per germline, CDR1 MNHEY and CDR2 SMNVEV (reference sequence). The V end lost 5 bases, the J end lost 1 base, and 5 bases lay between the germline ends. This CDR3 is built from 13 residues. As DNA, the CDR3 is TGTGCCAGCAGTGGACGGAACACCGGGGAGCTGTTTTTT. Translating gives CASSGRNTGELFF.

The gene calls are TRBV10-3 and TRBJ2-1; 10 bases fit TRBD1. The length of the CDR3 is 17 residues. Germline V lookup: CDR1 ENHRY, CDR2 SYGVKD. Germline trimming cut 3 bases from V and 9 bases from J; bases unmatched to any gene: 14. CDR3 sequence (DNA): TGTGCCATCAGTGATTTAACGGGGACAGGGGAGGAAGGTGAGCAGTTCTTC. Encoded protein: CAISDLTGTGEEGEQFF.

This chain connects TRBV9 to TRBJ1-2; D remains unclear. The CDR3 runs 13 residues. Germline CDR1 is SGDLS and CDR2 is YYNGEE. Trimming removed 3 bases from V and 8 bases from J, with 14 bases in between. In DNA form, the CDR3 reads TGTGCCAGCAGCGAAGGCCCCTGGATGGGCTACACCTTC. Its protein product is CASSEGPWMGYTF.

The V and J genes are TRBV9 and TRBJ1-4; D gene unclear. This CDR3 is built from 15 residues. Trimming removed 4 bases from V and 6 bases from J, with 16 bases in between. Germline V gene data show CDR1 as SGDLS and CDR2 as YYNGEE. The CDR3 loop is CASSLRWQADEKLFF. The CDR3 DNA follows: TGTGCCAGCAGCTTAAGGTGGCAGGCGGATGAAAAACTGTTTTTT.

V and J are TRBV25-1 and TRBJ2-5, with 7 bases lining up with TRBD1. The trim removed 5 bases at V and 1 base at J, leaving 10 bases unmatched. Germline-derived CDR1 and CDR2 are MGHDK and SYGVNS. CDR3 length: 16 residues. CDR3 coding DNA: TGTGCCAGCAGTACCTGGACAGGACCCCTCCAAGAGACCCAGTACTTC. It specifies CASSTWTGPLQETQYF.

The chain is built from TRBV7-2 and TRBJ2-1; TRBD2 matches at 14 bases. The CDR3 runs 17 residues. Germline lookup yields CDR1 SGHTA and CDR2 FQGNSA. The J segment lost 4 bases and the V segment lost 2 bases, leaving 4 bases of the junction unmatched. CDR3 residues: CASSLMGLAGAYNEQFF. In nucleotides, the CDR3 is TGTGCCAGCAGCTTAATGGGACTAGCGGGGGCATACAATGAGCAGTTCTTC.

V is TRBV28 and J is TRBJ2-3; possibly TRBD1 for D (6 bases). The germline CDR1 and CDR2 sequences are MDHEN and SYDVKM. This CDR3 spans 15 amino acids. Deletions cut 4 bases from V and 4 bases from J, with 15 bases between. The CDR3 reads CASSYPGVGSDTQYF. The CDR3 bases are TGTGCCAGCAGTTACCCAGGGGTGGGCTCAGATACGCAGTATTTT.

V gene TRBV7-9 combines with J gene TRBJ1-2; the D is unclear. CDR3 length: 14 amino acids. V dropped 5 bases and J dropped 8 bases, with 18 bases sitting between them. Germline V gives CDR1 SEHNR, CDR2 FQNEAQ (reference sequence). The CDR3 region has the DNA TGTGCCAGCAGCCGAGACTGGCACCTAGGGGGCTACACCTTC. Translation: CASSRDWHLGGYTF.

The J gene is TRBJ1-4, the V gene TRBV18; TRBD1 aligns across 10 bases. V lost 3 bases, J lost 8 bases, and 6 bases stayed unmatched. CDR1 and CDR2 (germline): KGHSH, LQKENI. This CDR3 contains 15 residues. CDR3 in amino acids: CASSPLGQGREKLFF. CDR3 DNA sequence: TGTGCCAGCTCACCCCTGGGACAGGGGAGAGAAAAACTGTTTTTT.

The gene calls are TRBV6-5 and TRBJ2-7; 12 bases agree with TRBD2. This CDR3 spans 15 amino acids. V was clipped by 5 bases and J by 7 bases; unmatched bases: 9. CDR1 and CDR2 (germline): MNHEY, SVGAGI. CDR3 DNA: TGTGCCAGCAGTAGAGCTAGCGGGGGGGCAGGGGAGCAGTACTTC. It codes for CASSRASGGAGEQYF.

V usage is TRBV6-5 and J usage is TRBJ1-2; a possible D gene is TRBD1 (5 bases). CDR1 MNHEY and CDR2 SVGAGI come from the germline V gene. With 6 bases removed from V and 0 bases from J, the gap between germline ends came to 11 bases. This CDR3 contains 14 residues. CDR3 coding DNA: TGTGCCAGCAGCCCAGGGTCCCCTAACTATGGCTACACCTTC. Translation gives CASSPGSPNYGYTF.

The chain uses TRBV5-1 and TRBJ2-1, with TRBD1 identical over 8 bases. Trimming took 2 bases from V and 1 from J; bases not matched to a gene: 8. CDR3 size: 17 residues. Germline V lookup: CDR1 SGHRS, CDR2 YFSETQ. The CDR3 DNA sequence: TGCGCCAGCAGCTTCGGACAGGGTGGTAGGTCCTACAATGAGCAGTTCTTC. Translated: CASSFGQGGRSYNEQFF.

The CDR3 sequence: CASSIWRGSGEAFF. As DNA, the CDR3 is TGTGCCAGTAGTATATGGAGAGGGTCTGGAGAAGCTTTCTTT. The J gene is TRBJ1-1, the V gene TRBV19; D ambiguous. With 2 bases removed from V and 8 bases from J, the gap between germline ends came to 15 bases. The germline V gene has CDR1 LNHDA and CDR2 SQIVND (reference sequence). The CDR3 length is 14 residues.

The V gene is TRBV11-3, the J gene TRBJ2-5; the D call may be TRBD1 or TRBD2 (6 bases each). The V gene lost 4 bases and the J gene lost 10 bases, with 16 bases spanning the gap. This CDR3 is 13 amino acids long. Per germline, CDR1 SGHNT and CDR2 YENEEA. This CDR3 is CASSSSLGGGQYF. The CDR3 DNA follows: TGTGCCAGCAGCTCGTCCCTAGGAGGGGGCCAGTACTTC. The full variable domain, completed using reference TRBV11-3 and TRBJ2-5, is EAGVVQSPRYKIIEKKQPVAFWCNPISGHNTLYWYLQNLGQGPELLIRYENEEAVDDSQLPKDRFSAERLKGVDSTLKIQPAELGDSAVYLCASSSSLGGGQYFGPGTRLLVL.